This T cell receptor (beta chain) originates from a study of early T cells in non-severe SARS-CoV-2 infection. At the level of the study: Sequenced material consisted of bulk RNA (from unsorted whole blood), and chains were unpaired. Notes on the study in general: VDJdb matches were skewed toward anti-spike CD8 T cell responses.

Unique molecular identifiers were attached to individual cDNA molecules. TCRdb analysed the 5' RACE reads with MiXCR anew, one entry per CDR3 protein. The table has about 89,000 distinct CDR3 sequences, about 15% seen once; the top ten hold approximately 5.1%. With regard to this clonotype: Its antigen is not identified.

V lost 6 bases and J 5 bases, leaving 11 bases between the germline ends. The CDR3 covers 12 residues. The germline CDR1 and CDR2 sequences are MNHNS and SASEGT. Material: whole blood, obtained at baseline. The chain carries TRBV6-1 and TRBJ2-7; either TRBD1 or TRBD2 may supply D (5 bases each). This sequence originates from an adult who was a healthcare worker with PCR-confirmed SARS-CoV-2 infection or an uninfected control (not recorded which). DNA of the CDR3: TGTGCCAGCAGCCCGACGGGGCACGAGCAGTACTTC. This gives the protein CASSPTGHEQYF.